The rows below give T cell receptor beta chains drawn from one sample of a study of blood T cell repertoires in COVID-19. Measured with immunoSEQ multiplex PCR; TCRdb has only the in-frame clones, and not every one. Among some 270,000 clones listed, roughly 90% were seen once. Sequencing used peripheral blood. The receptors originated from a woman in her sixties with COVID-19, enrolled during active disease. Each CDR3 is given with its conserved first and last residue. A D gene is named only where the DNA matches it firmly. Size is stated for part of the rows, as once, few or many counts, or as a class when the clone is expanded.

cdr3_nt	cdr3_aa	v_call	cdr3_length	clone_size	d_call	j_call
TGTGCCAGCAGCCGAGAACTGTATGGCTACACCTTC	CASSRELYGYTF	TRBV5-4	12	NA	NA	TRBJ1-2
TGTGCCAGCAGCCAAGATTCAGGGGGTTATTCACCCCTCCACTTT	CASSQDSGGYSPLHF	TRBV14	15	NA	TRBD1	TRBJ1-6
TGCGCCAGCAGCCAAGAGCCGGGACAGAGGTACAATGAGCAGTTCTTC	CASSQEPGQRYNEQFF	TRBV4-3	16	NA	TRBD1	TRBJ2-1
TGTGCCAGCAGTAGCACTAGCGGGGTGAATGAGCAGTTCTTC	CASSSTSGVNEQFF	TRBV6-5	14	NA	TRBD2	TRBJ2-1
TGTGCCAGCGGGACAGGGCCCTACAATGAGCAGTTCTTC	CASGTGPYNEQFF	TRBV7-3	13	NA	TRBD1	TRBJ2-1
TGTGCCAGTAGGGACCCACTAAGCGGGAATTCACCCCTCCACTTT	CASRDPLSGNSPLHF	TRBV19	15	NA	NA	TRBJ1-6
TGTGCCAGCAGTGAACAACGACAGGGCTATCAGCCCCAGCATTTT	CASSEQRQGYQPQHF	TRBV2	15	NA	TRBD1	TRBJ1-5
TGTGCCAGCAGCTTAGATCCAGGGTCAAGGGGAGGCCAGAACACTGAAGCTTTCTTT	CASSLDPGSRGGQNTEAFF	TRBV11-3	19	NA	NA	TRBJ1-1
TGTGCTAGTGGTTCGCATGGCGGGGGAGATGGCTACACCTTC	CASGSHGGGDGYTF	TRBV12-5	14	NA	NA	TRBJ1-2
TGTGCCAGCAGCCGGGTGAGGTGGGAACTGTTTTTT	CASSRVRWELFF	TRBV14	12	NA	NA	TRBJ1-4
TGTGCCAGGTTTGGACAGGGGAATGAAGCTTTCTTT	CARFGQGNEAFF	TRBV27	12	NA	TRBD1	TRBJ1-1
TGTGCCAGTAACGGACTCCGGGACACCCCCGGGGAGCTGTTTTTT	CASNGLRDTPGELFF	TRBV19	15	many	NA	TRBJ2-2
TGTGCCAGCACCCTGGTCGGACAGGGGTATGGCTACACCTTC	CASTLVGQGYGYTF	TRBV7-2	14	NA	TRBD1	TRBJ1-2
TGTGCCAGCAGTAGCGGGGGGCCCTCCTACGAGCAGTACTTC	CASSSGGPSYEQYF	TRBV27	14	NA	TRBD2	TRBJ2-7